Shown below are 7 T cell receptor beta chains from a single sample sequenced in a study of blood T cell repertoires in COVID-19. The data were produced by immunoSEQ multiplex PCR, yet TCRdb's version contains in-frame clones alone and is incomplete. The repertoire holds approximately 260,000 clones, with around 88% as singletons. Material: PBMCs or T cells enriched from blood (not recorded which). The source of these receptors is a woman aged 40 to 50 with acute COVID-19.

This chain connects TRBV18 to TRBJ2-5; 13 nucleotides line up with TRBD2. J was trimmed by 5 bases and V by 2 bases; bases with no gene match: 5. CDR1 and CDR2 from the germline V gene are KGHSH and LQKENI. The CDR3 consists of 16 residues. The CDR3 protein is CASSPGLAGVYETQYF. DNA of the CDR3: TGTGCCAGCTCACCAGGACTAGCGGGAGTGTATGAGACCCAGTACTTC.

V usage is TRBV11-2 and J usage is TRBJ2-7; D unclear. The CDR3 sequence is 12 residues long. V dropped 3 bases and J dropped 1 base, with 4 bases sitting between them. CDR1 is SGHAT and CDR2 is FQNNGV in the germline V gene. CDR3 coding DNA: TGTGCCAGCAGCTTCAATTCCTACGAGCAGTACTTC. Translation gives CASSFNSYEQYF.

This sequence joins TRBV6-1 and TRBJ2-1; TRBD1 matches 9 bases. Germline V gives CDR1 MNHNS, CDR2 SASEGT. Germline trimming cut 4 bases from V and 7 bases from J; bases unmatched to any gene: 8. This CDR3 spans 15 amino acids. CDR3 DNA sequence: TGTGCCAGCAGTGTATACAGGGGGCTAGGGAATGAGCAGTTCTTC. It yields the protein CASSVYRGLGNEQFF.

The chain recombines TRBV27 with TRBJ1-6; D ambiguous. Deletions cut 7 bases from V and 10 bases from J, with 14 bases between. Germline V gene sequence: CDR1 MNHEY, CDR2 SMNVEV (reference sequence). The CDR3 length is 13 residues. The CDR3 sequence is CASNKPGVSPLHF. CDR3 coding DNA: TGTGCCAGCAATAAACCCGGAGTGTCACCCCTCCACTTT.

This clone appeared a few times. The chain carries TRBV6-2 or TRBV6-3 and TRBJ2-1, with a weak D call TRBD2 (5 bases). Trimming cost V 0 bases and J 8 bases, with 20 bases left between them. The germline gives CDR1 MNHEY, CDR2 SVGEGT. The CDR3 is made up of 17 amino acids. The DNA for the CDR3 is TGTGCCAGCAGTTACTCTAATAGGCACCCGGGGATGGATGAGCAGTTCTTC. Translated: CASSYSNRHPGMDEQFF.

The gene calls are TRBV5-1 and TRBJ2-7; D may be TRBD2 (6 bases). This CDR3 comprises 16 residues. Trimming pared 2 bases from V and 1 base from J, leaving 16 bases between. Germline CDR1 SGHRS, CDR2 YFSETQ. Written as DNA, the CDR3 is TGCGCCAGCAGCTTCTTTGGATCTAGCGATTCCTACGAGCAGTACTTC. Residues: CASSFFGSSDSYEQYF. Based on the CDR3 plus reference TRBV5-1 and TRBJ2-7, the full variable domain is KAGVTQTPRYLIKTRGQQVTLSCSPISGHRSVSWYQQTPGQGLQFLFEYFSETQRNKGNFPGRFSGRQFSNSRSEMNVSTLELGDSALYLCASSFFGSSDSYEQYFGPGTRLTVT.

V gene TRBV19 combines with J gene TRBJ2-5; the match to TRBD2 covers 8 bases. This CDR3 spans 14 amino acids. Germline CDR1 LNHDA, CDR2 SQIVND (reference sequence). With V trimmed by 8 bases and J by 5 bases, 10 bases remained unmatched. This CDR3 reads CASREGQDVETQYF. The DNA of the CDR3 is TGTGCCAGTCGGGAGGGTCAGGACGTGGAGACCCAGTACTTC.